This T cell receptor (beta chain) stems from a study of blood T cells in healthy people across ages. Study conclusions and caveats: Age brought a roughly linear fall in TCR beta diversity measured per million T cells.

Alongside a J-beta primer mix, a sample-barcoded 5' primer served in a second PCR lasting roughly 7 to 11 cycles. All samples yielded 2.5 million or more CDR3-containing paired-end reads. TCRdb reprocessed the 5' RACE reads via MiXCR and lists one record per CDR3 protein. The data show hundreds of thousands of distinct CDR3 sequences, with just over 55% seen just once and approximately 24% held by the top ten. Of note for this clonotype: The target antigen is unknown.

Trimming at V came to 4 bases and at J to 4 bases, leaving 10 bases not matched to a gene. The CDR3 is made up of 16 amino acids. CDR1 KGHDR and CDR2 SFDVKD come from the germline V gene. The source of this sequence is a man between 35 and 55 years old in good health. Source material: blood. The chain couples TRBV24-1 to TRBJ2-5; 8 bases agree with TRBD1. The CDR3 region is CATSDQGQGSRETQYF. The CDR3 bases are TGTGCCACCAGTGACCAAGGACAGGGCTCTCGAGAGACCCAGTACTTC.